The 13 T cell receptor beta chains given below trace back to one sample, sequenced in a study of OX40 agonist ivuxolimab in advanced cancers. Profiling relied on immunoSEQ multiplex PCR, and the TCRdb table lists in-frame clones only, not all of them. The table records around 56,000 clones, approximately 88% of them present only once. The sequencing here drew on CD4+ or CD8+ T cells sorted from blood, taken in a trial of the OX40 agonist ivuxolimab. The origin of the receptors is an adult with an advanced solid tumor such as melanoma, head and neck, liver or kidney cancer.

The table lists this clone with a few counts. The chain recombines TRBV27 with TRBJ1-1, with 8 bases aligning to TRBD1. The CDR3 contains 14 residues. Trimming took 7 bases from V and 5 from J; bases not matched to a gene: 9. Germline V gives CDR1 MNHEY, CDR2 SMNVEV (reference sequence). The CDR3 loop reads CASIDRGSSTEAFF. In nucleotides, the CDR3 is TGTGCCAGCATCGACAGGGGCTCTAGTACTGAAGCTTTCTTT.

The genes are TRBV6-6 and TRBJ2-3; 14 bases map to TRBD2. V was clipped by 8 bases and J by 4 bases; unmatched bases: 5. This CDR3 has 15 amino acids. Germline V gene sequence: CDR1 MNHNY, CDR2 SVGAGI (reference sequence). Here the CDR3 reads CASRLAGGGADTQYF. CDR3 DNA: TGTGCCAGCCGACTAGCGGGAGGGGGGGCAGATACGCAGTATTTT.

The chain couples TRBV2 to TRBJ1-1; 9 bases agree with TRBD1. Germline V gene lookup returns CDR1 SNHLY and CDR2 FYNNEI. The CDR3 contains 14 residues. V was clipped by 6 bases and J by 3 bases; unmatched bases: 5. CDR3 DNA: TGTGCCAGCAGCGAGGACAGGGGTTACACTGAAGCTTTCTTT. Translating it yields CASSEDRGYTEAFF.

The chain is built from TRBV7-6 and TRBJ2-1, with D perhaps given as TRBD1 or TRBD2 (5 bases each). The germline V gene has CDR1 SGHVS and CDR2 FNYEAQ. The V end lost 0 bases, the J end lost 7 bases, and 10 bases lay between the germline ends. This CDR3 is 14 amino acids long. The CDR3 DNA sequence: TGTGCCAGCAGCTTAGCGCTGGGGGAGAATGAGCAGTTCTTC. Its translation is CASSLALGENEQFF.

The V and J genes are TRBV6-5 and TRBJ2-2, with D hard to call. CDR1 is MNHEY and CDR2 is SVGAGI in the germline V gene. This CDR3 is 13 amino acids long. The V end lost 6 bases, the J end lost 6 bases, and 11 bases lay between the germline ends. The CDR3 is CASSPQVAGELFF. CDR3 nucleotides: TGTGCCAGCAGCCCCCAGGTAGCCGGGGAGCTGTTTTTT.

The rearrangement uses TRBV30 and TRBJ2-1; D unresolved. Looked up from germline, CDR1 is GTSNPN and CDR2 is SVGIG (reference sequence). Trimming pared 0 bases from V and 5 bases from J, leaving 5 bases between. CDR3 length: 12 amino acids. The chain's CDR3 is CAWSVTHNEQFF. The CDR3 DNA reads TGTGCCTGGAGTGTGACACACAATGAGCAGTTCTTC. Based on the CDR3 plus reference TRBV30 and TRBJ2-1, the full variable domain is SQTIHQWPATLVQPVGSPLSLECTVEGTSNPNLYWYRQAAGRGLQLLFYSVGIGQISSEVPQNLSASRPQDRQFILSSKKLLLSDSGFYLCAWSVTHNEQFFGPGTRLTVL.

The genes are TRBV4-3 and TRBJ2-5, with a weak D call TRBD1 (6 bases). From germline, CDR1 is LGHNA and CDR2 YSLEER. CDR3 length: 14 amino acids. Trimming left V 0 bases short and J 1 base short, with 6 bases between. CDR3 protein: CASSQDRGQETQYF. The CDR3 DNA follows: TGCGCCAGCAGCCAAGACAGGGGCCAAGAGACCCAGTACTTC.

The chain employs TRBV6-5 and TRBJ2-7; D is possibly TRBD1 (6 bases). The CDR3 runs to 13 residues. The germline CDR1 and CDR2 sequences are MNHEY and SVGAGI. The V end was cut by 6 bases, the J end by 5 bases, with 14 bases between. In DNA, the CDR3 is TGTGCCAGCAGCAAAACAGGGTTCAACGAGCAGTACTTC. Its protein product is CASSKTGFNEQYF.

The genes are TRBV11-2 and TRBJ1-2; possibly TRBD1 for D (6 bases). CDR1 SGHAT and CDR2 FQNNGV come from the germline V gene. Between the trimmed V and J ends, which lost 0 bases and 5 bases, there was a span of 13 bases. The length of the CDR3 is 15 residues. The CDR3 DNA reads as TGTGCCAGCAGCTTAGATCCCGACAGGCGATATGGCTACACCTTC. Its protein is CASSLDPDRRYGYTF. The variable domain in full, with the rest retrieved from reference TRBV11-2 and TRBJ1-2, is EAGVAQSPRYKIIEKRQSVAFWCNPISGHATLYWYQQILGQGPKLLIQFQNNGVVDDSQLPKDRFSAERLKGVDSTLKIQPAKLEDSAVYLCASSLDPDRRYGYTFGSGTRLTVV.

In nucleotides, the CDR3 is TGTGCCAGCAGCGTAGGGGGTAGGACTGAAGCTTTCTTT. Amino acid sequence: CASSVGGRTEAFF. V usage is TRBV9 and J usage is TRBJ1-1; D gene uncertain. Trimming cost V 0 bases and J 5 bases, with 8 bases left between them. Looked up from germline, CDR1 is SGDLS and CDR2 is YYNGEE. This CDR3 spans 13 amino acids.

The J gene is TRBJ1-2, the V gene TRBV6-5; D is unclear. V gave up 0 bases and J gave up 8 bases, with 10 bases separating them. The CDR3 spans 13 residues. Germline V gene sequence: CDR1 MNHEY, CDR2 SVGAGI. CDR3 sequence: CASSYSGPGGYTF. CDR3 nucleotide sequence: TGTGCCAGCAGTTACTCGGGCCCGGGAGGCTACACCTTC.

The chain recombines TRBV5-6 with TRBJ2-1; D gene uncertain. This CDR3 contains 12 residues. Germline V gene sequence: CDR1 SGHDT, CDR2 YYEEEE. Trimming took off 0 bases at V and 8 bases at J, with 6 bases between the two ends. CDR3 sequence reads: CASSLVSYEQFF. DNA for the CDR3: TGTGCCAGCAGCTTGGTATCTTATGAGCAGTTCTTC.

The chain couples TRBV11-2 to TRBJ2-2, with no clear D. Germline V gene lookup returns CDR1 SGHAT and CDR2 FQNNGV. The CDR3 covers 12 residues. V dropped 0 bases and J dropped 7 bases, with 3 bases sitting between them. CDR3 coding DNA: TGTGCCAGCAGCTTAGAATTCGGGGAGCTGTTTTTT. Translating it yields CASSLEFGELFF.